The 23 T cell receptor beta chains below come from one sample, sequenced in a study of metastatic and nonmetastatic thyroid tumors. TCRdb called clones again from the PCR reads with MiXCR. Here the sample spans about 33,000 clones, 15% to 20% being singletons. Every patient underwent thyroid surgery untreated. The sample comprised blood. The source of these receptors is a female donor with papillary thyroid cancer or a benign thyroid nodule (not recorded which). Some clones in this sample may be carry-over from other donors' samples.

The gene calls are TRBV11-2 and TRBJ2-1; D may be TRBD2 (5 bases). Between the trimmed V and J ends, which lost 5 bases and 4 bases, there was a span of 21 bases. The V gene's germline CDR1 is SGHAT and CDR2 FQNNGV. This CDR3 spans 17 amino acids. CDR3 residues: CASSILRATPPYNEQFF. The DNA of the CDR3 is TGTGCCAGCAGCATACTGAGGGCTACCCCCCCTTACAATGAGCAGTTCTTC. Full variable domain (remainder filled in from reference TRBV11-2 and TRBJ2-1): EAGVAQSPRYKIIEKRQSVAFWCNPISGHATLYWYQQILGQGPKLLIQFQNNGVVDDSQLPKDRFSAERLKGVDSTLKIQPAKLEDSAVYLCASSILRATPPYNEQFFGPGTRLTVL.

This clone was counted ten times or more. This sequence joins TRBV20-1 and TRBJ2-4; 7 bases fit TRBD2. This CDR3 has 18 amino acids. Unmatched junction bases numbered 17, after V lost 6 bases and J lost 0 bases. Germline V gene data show CDR1 as DFQATT and CDR2 as SNEGSKA (reference sequence). The DNA for the CDR3 is TGCAGTGCCGAGCAATCGAGGGCGGGGGATTTAGCCAAAAACATTCAGTACTTC. It encodes CSAEQSRAGDLAKNIQYF.

The sample holds many counts of this clone. The chain recombines TRBV20-1 with TRBJ1-4; D is ambiguous. CDR3 size: 13 residues. Germline assignment: CDR1 DFQATT and CDR2 SNEGSKA (reference sequence). V lost 3 bases, J lost 3 bases, and 8 bases lay in between. The CDR3: CSASEGANEKLFF. The CDR3 DNA follows: TGCAGTGCTAGTGAGGGTGCTAATGAAAAACTGTTTTTT.

This chain links TRBV19 with TRBJ2-3; D possibly matches TRBD1 or TRBD2 (5 bases each). CDR1 and CDR2 (germline): LNHDA, SQIVND (reference sequence). V was trimmed by 4 bases and J by 1 base, leaving 18 bases between them. This CDR3 has 17 residues. The CDR3 loop reads CASSTIGDGAGTDTQYF. The CDR3 nucleotides are TGTGCCAGTAGTACGATCGGTGACGGGGCGGGCACAGATACGCAGTATTTT.

This rearrangement joins TRBV5-1 to TRBJ2-7; TRBD1 matches at 8 bases. Germline V gene lookup returns CDR1 SGHRS and CDR2 YFSETQ. V dropped 1 base and J dropped 5; count of bases not matched to a gene: 5. The CDR3 is 14 amino acids. The CDR3: CASSLMPGGNEQYF. Written as DNA, the CDR3 is TGCGCCAGCAGCTTGATGCCAGGGGGCAACGAGCAGTACTTC.

This clone was seen repeatedly, ten times or more. This rearrangement joins TRBV29-1 to TRBJ1-5, with D maybe TRBD1 (6 bases). This CDR3 comprises 12 residues. Trimming shortened V by 6 bases and J by 6 bases, and 12 bases separated the two germline ends. The germline CDR1 and CDR2 sequences are SQVTM and ANQGSEA. CDR3 sequence reads: CSVTGYGQPQHF. CDR3 nucleotide sequence: TGCAGCGTCACAGGGTATGGTCAGCCCCAGCATTTT. Full variable domain (missing parts from reference TRBV29-1 and TRBJ1-5): SAVISQKPSRDICQRGTSLTIQCQVDSQVTMMFWYRQQPGQSLTLIATANQGSEATYESGFVIDKFPISRPNLTFSTLTVSNMSPEDSSIYLCSVTGYGQPQHFGDGTRLSIL.

There are many counts of this clone. The J gene is TRBJ2-3, the V gene TRBV6-1; no reliable D call. The V gene lost 7 bases and the J gene lost 5 bases, with 10 bases spanning the gap. This CDR3 is built from 12 residues. CDR1 is MNHNS and CDR2 is SASEGT in the germline V gene. CDR3 in amino acids: CASTITGDTQYF. CDR3 in DNA: TGTGCCAGCACCATCACGGGAGATACGCAGTATTTT.

A few counts support this clone. The J gene is TRBJ1-2, the V gene TRBV7-2; D not certain. CDR1 SGHTA and CDR2 FQGNSA come from the germline V gene. V was trimmed by 0 bases and J by 4 bases, leaving 0 bases between them. The CDR3 length is 11 residues. This chain's CDR3 is CASSLAYGYTF. CDR3 in DNA: TGTGCCAGCAGCTTAGCCTATGGCTACACCTTC. Full variable domain (rest looked up from reference TRBV7-2 and TRBJ1-2): GAGVSQSPSNKVTEKGKDVELRCDPISGHTALYWYRQSLGQGLEFLIYFQGNSAPDKSGLPSDRFSAERTGGSVSTLTIQRTQQEDSAVYLCASSLAYGYTFGSGTRLTVV.

The J gene is TRBJ2-2, the V gene TRBV5-1; perhaps TRBD1 as D (5 bases). The V gene's germline CDR1 is SGHRS and CDR2 YFSETQ. Trimming took off 1 base at V and 6 bases at J, with 10 bases between the two ends. The CDR3 covers 14 residues. Written as DNA, the CDR3 is TGCGCCAGCAGCTTGTTCCAGGGCTCCGGGGAGCTGTTTTTT. Translation gives CASSLFQGSGELFF.

Judged by abundance, this clone is medium-sized (0.01 to 0.1%). V usage is TRBV12-3 or TRBV12-4 and J usage is TRBJ2-1; 12 bases match TRBD2. V gave up 4 bases and J gave up 4 bases; unmatched junction bases: 2. The length of the CDR3 is 15 residues. The CDR3 DNA reads as TGTGCCAGCAGTTCGACTAGCGGGGGATACAATGAGCAGTTCTTC. Protein: CASSSTSGGYNEQFF.

This clone was detected only once. The chain links TRBV18 to TRBJ1-1; possible D gene TRBD1, 5 bases. CDR3 length: 16 amino acids. V was pared by 3 bases and J by 0 bases, with 14 bases between. Germline CDR1 KGHSH, CDR2 LQKENI. This chain's CDR3 is CASSPMSLTVNTEAFF. CDR3 sequence (DNA): TGTGCCAGCTCACCCATGTCCCTGACAGTGAACACTGAAGCTTTCTTT. Full variable domain (outside the CDR3, taken from reference TRBV18 and TRBJ1-1): NAGVMQNPRHLVRRRGQEARLRCSPMKGHSHVYWYRQLPEEGLKFMVYLQKENIIDESGMPKERFSAEFPKEGPSILRIQQVVRGDSAAYFCASSPMSLTVNTEAFFGQGTRLTVV.

This clone has ten or more counts. The CDR3 DNA is TGTGCCAGCAGCCGAAAGGACCAACAGGCGAATTCACCCCTCCACTTT. It yields the protein CASSRKDQQANSPLHF. The rearrangement links TRBV11-2 to TRBJ1-6; D might be TRBD1 (5 bases). Germline CDR1 reads SGHAT; CDR2 reads FQNNGV. The CDR3 has 16 residues. Trimming left V 5 bases short and J 7 bases short, with 18 bases between.

About this clone itself: A read error may be the cause here, since a much bigger clone is one base away. The chain recombines TRBV7-6 with TRBJ2-1; TRBD1 agrees at 9 bases. This CDR3 region has 18 residues. Germline V gives CDR1 SGHVS, CDR2 FNYEAQ. V trimming: 6 bases; J trimming: 0 bases; junction bases outside the gene matches: 12. The CDR3 protein is CASSCGTGISSSYNEQFF. The CDR3 DNA is TGTGCCAGCAGTTGCGGGACAGGGATATCTAGCTCCTACAATGAGCAGTTCTTC.

This clone was recorded many times. V usage is TRBV13 and J usage is TRBJ2-7; TRBD2 agrees at 9 bases. Germline V lookup: CDR1 PRHDT, CDR2 FYEKMQ (reference sequence). This CDR3 spans 15 amino acids. Trimming removed 6 bases from V and 0 bases from J; junction bases left unmatched: 6. The CDR3 loop is CASSQWTSASYEQYF. The CDR3 DNA is TGTGCCAGCAGTCAATGGACTAGCGCCTCCTACGAGCAGTACTTC.

About this clone itself: Relative to the germline gene, one junction end is altered; a read error may explain this. Other DNA variants within this sample encode the same CDR3. The chain joins TRBV15 to TRBJ2-5; D may be TRBD1 or TRBD2 (6 bases each). There are 16 residues in the CDR3. Germline V lookup: CDR1 LNHNV, CDR2 YYDKDF (reference sequence). The CDR3 spells CATSRTDSEGGETQYF. As DNA, the CDR3 is TGTGCCACGAGCAGAACTGACTCGGAGGGGGGAGAGACACAGTACTTC.

This clone was recorded at least ten times. V is TRBV5-1 and J is TRBJ2-3; no clear D. V gave up 5 bases and J gave up 1 base, with 17 bases separating them. Germline CDR1 reads SGHRS; CDR2 reads YFSETQ. The CDR3 is 16 residues long. CDR3: CASSPRGDTGTDTQYF. DNA of the CDR3: TGCGCCAGCAGTCCCAGAGGCGACACCGGCACAGATACGCAGTATTTT.

The chain couples TRBV5-6 to TRBJ2-2, with 7 positions matching TRBD1. The CDR3 loop spans 15 amino acids. CDR1 is SGHDT, CDR2 YYEEEE, per germline. V was pared by 2 bases and J by 6 bases, with 7 bases of the junction left unmatched. The CDR3 DNA sequence: TGTGCCAGCAGCTTCGACAGGGTGCTAGCCGGGGAGCTGTTTTTT. The encoded protein is CASSFDRVLAGELFF. Combining the CDR3 with reference TRBV5-6 and TRBJ2-2 gives the whole variable domain DAGVTQSPTHLIKTRGQQVTLRCSPKSGHDTVSWYQQALGQGPQFIFQYYEEEERQRGNFPDRFSGHQFPNYSSELNVNALLLGDSALYLCASSFDRVLAGELFFGEGSRLTVL.

The gene calls are TRBV12-3 or TRBV12-4 and TRBJ1-5, with D unresolved. This CDR3 is built from 13 residues. The CDR3 DNA sequence: TGTGGCAGGAGTTTAGGTGGCAATCAGCCCCAGCATTTT. It codes for CGRSLGGNQPQHF.

This clone rates as medium-sized. V gene TRBV24-1 combines with J gene TRBJ2-7; no clear D. Trimming shortened V by 5 bases and J by 5 bases, and 3 bases separated the two germline ends. Germline V gene data show CDR1 as KGHDR and CDR2 as SFDVKD. The CDR3 has 10 amino acids. CDR3 amino acids: CATSGHEQYF. The CDR3, as DNA: TGTGCCACCAGTGGACACGAGCAGTACTTC.

This clone was detected many times. The V gene is TRBV29-1, the J gene TRBJ1-1, with a possible D match to TRBD1 (6 bases). The CDR3 runs to 13 residues. V was trimmed by 7 bases and J by 4 bases, leaving 16 bases between them. The V gene's germline CDR1 is SQVTM and CDR2 ANQGSEA. In nucleotides, the CDR3 is TGCAGCGCCGCGGGCGGGGGCGGCACTGAAGCTTTCTTT. This translates into CSAAGGGGTEAFF.

The sample holds a few counts of this clone. V usage is TRBV28 and J usage is TRBJ2-7, with 11 bases lining up with TRBD2. CDR1 is MDHEN, CDR2 SYDVKM, per germline. V lost 8 bases and J lost 2; bases outside the gene matches: 8. The CDR3 loop spans 15 amino acids. The CDR3 here is CASCSVTSGAYEQYF. CDR3 coding DNA: TGTGCCAGCTGTTCTGTGACTAGCGGGGCCTACGAGCAGTACTTC.

The CDR3, as DNA: TGCGCCAGCAGCTTGCTAGCGGGAGGGCCAGGCGAGCAGTACTTC. It translates to CASSLLAGGPGEQYF. The chain combines TRBV5-1 with TRBJ2-7; 12 bases are a match to TRBD2. J gave up 6 bases and V 1 base, and 5 bases lay outside the gene matches. CDR3 length equals 15 residues. In germline, CDR1 is SGHRS, CDR2 YFSETQ.

This clone was observed many times. The CDR3 DNA follows: TGTGCCAGCAGCTTAGTAAGGGAGGAGACCCAGTACTTC. Translating it yields CASSLVREETQYF. The chain employs TRBV7-6 and TRBJ2-5; the D gene is possibly TRBD2 (5 bases). The CDR3 has 13 residues. The germline V gene has CDR1 SGHVS and CDR2 FNYEAQ. V was trimmed by 1 base and J by 5 bases, leaving 8 bases between them. The complete variable domain, with remaining parts taken from reference TRBV7-6 and TRBJ2-5, reads GAGVSQSPRYKVTKRGQDVALRCDPISGHVSLYWYRQALGQGPEFLTYFNYEAQQDKSGLPNDRFSAERPEGSISTLTIQRTEQRDSAMYRCASSLVREETQYFGPGTRLLVL.